A single sample gave rise to the 18 T cell receptor beta chains below, sequenced in a study of beta chain bispecific antibodies for T cell cancers. General study results and limits: Anti-TRBV12 exposure, compared with anti-CD19, reduced the TRBV12-3 proportion of TRBV signal by roughly 99%. In these mixed samples, most targeted TRBV reads derived from the leukemia cell line.

Either OKT3 anti-CD3 antibody or CD3/CD28 beads expanded T cells from blood mononuclear cells over 3 days. These receptors' antigens are unknown. TCRdb reanalysed the 5' RACE reads using MiXCR and keeps one entry per CDR3 protein. The repertoire consists of about 20,000 distinct CDR3 sequences, with approximately 2% occurring once and the leading ten covering approximately 5.4%. Material: healthy donor T cells cultured with leukemia cells, obtained from a culture containing a bispecific antibody targeting TCR Vbeta12. These receptors all come from a human donor in good health. Some clones in this sample may be carry-over from other donors' samples.

There are many counts of this clonotype. The gene calls are TRBV27 and TRBJ2-7, with D tentatively TRBD1 (6 bases). Trimming took 7 bases from V and 4 from J, leaving 17 bases between them. CDR1 MNHEY and CDR2 SMNVEV come from the germline V gene (reference sequence). This CDR3 is built from 14 residues. The DNA for the CDR3 is TGTGCCAGCAATCGGGACACGTTAGATTACGAGCAGTACTTC. It specifies CASNRDTLDYEQYF.

This clonotype was observed at least ten times. This chain connects TRBV29-1 to TRBJ1-1, with 9 bases matching TRBD1. Germline CDR1 reads SQVTM; CDR2 reads ANQGSEA. The junction had 6 bases not matched to a gene; V was cut back by 1 base and J by 6 bases. This CDR3 contains 14 residues. CDR3 sequence reads: CSVEGTGAMPEAFF. DNA for the CDR3: TGCAGCGTTGAAGGGACAGGGGCCATGCCTGAAGCTTTCTTT. Full variable domain (missing parts from reference TRBV29-1 and TRBJ1-1): SAVISQKPSRDICQRGTSLTIQCQVDSQVTMMFWYRQQPGQSLTLIATANQGSEATYESGFVIDKFPISRPNLTFSTLTVSNMSPEDSSIYLCSVEGTGAMPEAFFGQGTRLTVV.

This clonotype was recorded many times. The chain recombines TRBV6-6 with TRBJ2-4, with a tentative D call TRBD2 (5 bases). Germline CDR1 is MNHNY and CDR2 is SVGAGI (reference sequence). This CDR3 region has 18 residues. V lost 6 bases to trimming and J lost 1 base, with 22 bases between them. The CDR3 nucleotides are TGTGCCAGCAGCAACAGTGAAATGAGTCGGAGGGCCAAAAACATTCAGTACTTC. The encoded protein is CASSNSEMSRRAKNIQYF.

There are many counts of this clonotype. The chain employs TRBV28 and TRBJ1-2; no reliable D call. The V gene's germline CDR1 is MDHEN and CDR2 SYDVKM. V lost 3 bases and J lost 0, with 8 bases in between. There are 14 residues in the CDR3. The CDR3 loop is CASSFGDSNYGYTF. CDR3 DNA: TGTGCCAGCAGTTTTGGGGATTCTAACTATGGCTACACCTTC.

The V gene is TRBV19, the J gene TRBJ1-5, with D uncertain. The length of the CDR3 is 16 residues. V lost 2 bases and J 0 bases, leaving 11 bases between the germline ends. The V gene's germline CDR1 is LNHDA and CDR2 SQIVND (reference sequence). In nucleotides, the CDR3 is TGTGCCAGTAGTATATACGGAGATTATAGCAATCAGCCCCAGCATTTT. Protein: CASSIYGDYSNQPQHF.

This clonotype appeared many times. V is TRBV5-1 and J is TRBJ1-1, with no clear D. Germline lookup yields CDR1 SGHRS and CDR2 YFSETQ. This CDR3 has 14 amino acids. Deletions cut 2 bases from V and 5 bases from J, with 13 bases between. The chain's CDR3 is CASSFPDPVTEAFF. As DNA, the CDR3 is TGCGCCAGCAGCTTTCCTGACCCGGTGACTGAAGCTTTCTTT.

This clonotype came up many times. This rearrangement joins TRBV6-5 to TRBJ2-7; D could derive from TRBD1 or TRBD2 (5 bases each). Germline V lookup: CDR1 MNHEY, CDR2 SVGAGI. Trimming shortened V by 0 bases and J by 8 bases, and 17 bases separated the two germline ends. The CDR3 is made up of 15 amino acids. CDR3 nucleotide sequence: TGTGCCAGCAGTTACTCGGGCAGGGTCGAGGGTCAGCAGTACTTC. Translated, it gives CASSYSGRVEGQQYF.

Many counts were recorded for this clonotype. The chain uses TRBV5-1 and TRBJ2-6; D remains ambiguous. The CDR3 has 18 residues. Germline lookup yields CDR1 SGHRS and CDR2 YFSETQ. V lost 3 bases and J lost 0, with 16 bases in between. The CDR3 loop is CASSSDPVGASGANVLTF. The CDR3 coding sequence is TGCGCCAGCAGCTCTGACCCCGTAGGAGCCTCTGGGGCCAACGTCCTGACTTTC.

This clonotype has a count of ten or more. The chain employs TRBV7-3 and TRBJ2-5; no clear D. Trimming removed 1 base from V and 4 bases from J, with 10 bases in between. CDR1 and CDR2 (germline): SGHTA, FQGTGA. The CDR3 sequence is 14 residues long. This chain's CDR3 is CASSLMGSGETQYF. The CDR3 nucleotides are TGTGCCAGCAGCTTAATGGGTTCTGGAGAGACCCAGTACTTC.

This clonotype was observed many times. The chain employs TRBV29-1 and TRBJ1-4; unclear D gene. This CDR3 has 12 residues. Germline CDR1 and CDR2: SQVTM and ANQGSEA. V was pared by 6 bases and J by 10 bases, with 15 bases between. The CDR3 sequence: CSVAAGDGKLFF. As DNA, the CDR3 is TGCAGCGTAGCAGCAGGCGACGGAAAACTGTTTTTT.

This clonotype occurred many times. The V gene is TRBV4-1, the J gene TRBJ2-5; D is perhaps TRBD1 (6 bases). V was cut by 4 bases and J by 1 base, with 16 bases left in between. Germline V gene data show CDR1 as MGHRA and CDR2 as YSYEKL. This CDR3 region has 16 residues. CDR3 in amino acids: CASSRTLQGPQETQYF. The CDR3 nucleotides are TGCGCCAGCAGCCGAACCCTACAGGGACCCCAAGAGACCCAGTACTTC.

This clonotype was seen at least ten times. This chain connects TRBV21-1 to TRBJ2-7; TRBD2 reflects the table's D call only, with no check against the DNA. TRBV21-1 is labeled a pseudogene. The CDR3 contains 14 residues. This chain's CDR3 is CASRDSGGSYEQYF. Written as DNA, the CDR3 is TGTGCCAGCAGAGACTCGGGAGGATCCTACGAGCAGTACTTC.

The chain uses TRBV5-1 and TRBJ2-7, with D possibly TRBD1 on 6 matching bases. The V and J ends lost 5 bases and 3 bases respectively, with 12 bases between them. Germline lookup yields CDR1 SGHRS and CDR2 YFSETQ. CDR3 length: 13 residues. CDR3 residues: CASSPPDSYEQYF. The CDR3 nucleotides read TGCGCCAGCAGTCCCCCGGACAGCTACGAGCAGTACTTC.

This clonotype was observed many times. The chain employs TRBV20-1 and TRBJ1-3; TRBD1 matches at 7 bases. CDR3 size: 13 residues. Germline-derived CDR1 and CDR2 are DFQATT and SNEGSKA (reference sequence). Losses at the gene ends were 1 base for V and 5 bases for J; bases not matched to a gene: 2. The CDR3 reads CSARATGRNTIYF. Here the CDR3 DNA reads TGCAGTGCTAGAGCGACAGGGAGAAACACCATATATTTT.

This clonotype showed up many times. The V and J genes are TRBV5-3 and TRBJ2-2; TRBD2 matches 12 bases. TRBV5-3 is an ORF, with its function uncertain. The CDR3 length is 18 residues. Trimming cost V 0 bases and J 5 bases; bases outside gene matches: 8. The CDR3 sequence is CARSLAPRLAGETGELFF. The DNA for the CDR3 is TGTGCCAGAAGCTTGGCCCCCCGACTAGCGGGGGAGACCGGGGAGCTGTTTTTT.

This clonotype was counted ten times or more. V gene TRBV6-5 combines with J gene TRBJ2-5; unclear D gene. Germline lookup yields CDR1 MNHEY and CDR2 SVGAGI. CDR3 length equals 16 residues. V gave up 6 bases and J gave up 2 bases, with 19 bases separating them. The CDR3 DNA reads TGTGCCAGCAGGGCCTCTGGGCTCCGGATACAAGAGACCCAGTACTTC. Translation gives CASRASGLRIQETQYF.

This clonotype was recorded at least ten times. The chain uses TRBV6-4 and TRBJ2-5; D might be TRBD2 (5 bases). Germline loops: CDR1 MRHNA, CDR2 SNTAGT. The ends were cut back, 6 bases at V and 7 bases at J, with 18 bases in the middle. The CDR3 sequence is 14 residues long. The CDR3 nucleotides read TGTGCCAGCAGCCCGGACTCCTCTTCTGGGACCCAGTACTTC. This gives the protein CASSPDSSSGTQYF.

This clonotype was found many times. The V gene is TRBV20-1, the J gene TRBJ1-1; perhaps TRBD1 as D (5 bases). CDR3 size: 14 residues. Trimming left V 4 bases short and J 1 base short, with 13 bases between. Germline loops: CDR1 DFQATT, CDR2 SNEGSKA (reference sequence). As DNA, the CDR3 is TGCAGTGCTACCTCGGACACTAAGAACACTGAAGCTTTCTTT. This codes for CSATSDTKNTEAFF.